Shown below are 6 T cell receptor beta chains from a single sample sequenced in a study of blood T cell repertoires in COVID-19 (dated by TCRdb to about 2020). Receptor libraries were prepared by the immunoSEQ multiplex PCR assay. TCRdb took this table from immuneACCESS and kept in-frame rearrangements with V and J called. Such tables lack part of the clones; where checked against another copy, unresolved V genes explain under half of the gap, and the rest is unexplained. The sample table holds 300,000 to 400,000 clones, of which about 88% were seen once. 7% to 7.5% of the sample is taken by the ten largest. Sequenced sample: peripheral blood. Receptors were obtained from a woman aged 60 to 75 with COVID-19, enrolled during active disease.

The rearrangement joins TRBV7-2 to TRBJ2-3; D might be TRBD2 (6 bases). This CDR3 comprises 16 residues. The V gene lost 2 bases and the J gene lost 1 base, with 13 bases spanning the gap. Germline assignment: CDR1 SGHTA and CDR2 FQGNSA. The CDR3 spells CASSLLSGGGTDTQYF. The CDR3 DNA reads as TGTGCCAGCAGCTTATTGTCCGGCGGGGGCACAGATACGCAGTATTTT.

V usage is TRBV15 and J usage is TRBJ1-1; D may be TRBD1 (5 bases). The germline V gene encodes CDR1 LNHNV and CDR2 YYDKDF (reference sequence). This CDR3 is built from 14 residues. Trimming shortened V by 3 bases and J by 4 bases, and 12 bases separated the two germline ends. The CDR3 region is CATSRTAPFTEAFF. CDR3 nucleotides: TGTGCCACCAGCAGGACAGCACCTTTCACTGAAGCTTTCTTT.

The CDR3 DNA sequence: TGTGCCAGCAGCTTACAGGGCCCGCCAAGGGAGCAGTACTTC. This encodes CASSLQGPPREQYF. The chain recombines TRBV7-9 with TRBJ2-7, with D possibly matching TRBD1 (5 bases). The CDR3 contains 14 residues. Trimming removed 2 bases from V and 7 bases from J, with 15 bases in between. Germline-derived CDR1 and CDR2 are SEHNR and FQNEAQ (reference sequence).

V is TRBV27 and J is TRBJ1-1; the match to TRBD1 covers 9 bases. This CDR3 is built from 16 residues. V dropped 1 base and J dropped 0; count of bases not matched to a gene: 3. CDR1 is MNHEY and CDR2 is SMNVEV in the germline V gene (reference sequence). The chain's CDR3 is CASSLWTGALNTEAFF. The CDR3 DNA follows: TGTGCCAGCAGTTTATGGACAGGGGCATTGAACACTGAAGCTTTCTTT.

This chain connects TRBV5-6 to TRBJ1-2, with D possibly matching TRBD1 (6 bases). The CDR3 contains 12 residues. The germline V gene encodes CDR1 SGHDT and CDR2 YYEEEE. V lost 7 bases to trimming and J lost 4 bases, with 11 bases between them. For the CDR3, the DNA is TGTGCCAGCGCCGTAGGGGGCTATGGCTACACCTTC. Translating it yields CASAVGGYGYTF.

The chain links TRBV19 to TRBJ2-7, with TRBD1 as a possible D gene (6 bases). Looked up from germline, CDR1 is LNHDA and CDR2 is SQIVND (reference sequence). There are 14 residues in the CDR3. V lost 5 bases, J lost 2 bases, and 13 bases lay in between. CDR3: CASSSLQGPYEQYF. CDR3 DNA: TGTGCCAGTAGTTCCCTACAGGGCCCCTACGAGCAGTACTTC. Variable domain in full (rest from reference TRBV19 and TRBJ2-7): DGGITQSPKYLFRKEGQNVTLSCEQNLNHDAMYWYRQDPGQGLRLIYYSQIVNDFQKGDIAEGYSVSREKKESFPLTVTSAQKNPTAFYLCASSSLQGPYEQYFGPGTRLTVT.